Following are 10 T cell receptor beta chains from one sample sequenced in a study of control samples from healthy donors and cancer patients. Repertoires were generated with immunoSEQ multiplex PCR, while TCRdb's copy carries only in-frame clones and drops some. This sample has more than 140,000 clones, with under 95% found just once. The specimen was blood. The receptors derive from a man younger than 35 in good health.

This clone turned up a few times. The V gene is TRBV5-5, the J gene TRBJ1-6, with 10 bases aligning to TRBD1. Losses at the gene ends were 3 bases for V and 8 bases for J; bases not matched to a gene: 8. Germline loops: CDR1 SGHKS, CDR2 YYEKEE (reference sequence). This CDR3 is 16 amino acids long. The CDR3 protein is CASSSETGGSYSPLHF. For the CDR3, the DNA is TGTGCCAGCAGCTCCGAGACAGGGGGCTCATATTCACCCCTCCACTTT.

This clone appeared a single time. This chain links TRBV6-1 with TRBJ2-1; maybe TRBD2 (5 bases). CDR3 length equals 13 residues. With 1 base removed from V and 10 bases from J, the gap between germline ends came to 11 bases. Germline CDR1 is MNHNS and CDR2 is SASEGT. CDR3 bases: TGTGCCAGCAGTGAAGTGGACTCCCGAGAGCAGTTCTTC. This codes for CASSEVDSREQFF.

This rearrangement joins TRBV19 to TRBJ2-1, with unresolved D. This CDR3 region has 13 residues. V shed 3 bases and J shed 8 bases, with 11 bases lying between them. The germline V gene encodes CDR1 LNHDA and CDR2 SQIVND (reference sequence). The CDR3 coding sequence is TGTGCCAGTAGTATGCAAGGTCGGGATGAGCAGTTCTTC. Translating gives CASSMQGRDEQFF.

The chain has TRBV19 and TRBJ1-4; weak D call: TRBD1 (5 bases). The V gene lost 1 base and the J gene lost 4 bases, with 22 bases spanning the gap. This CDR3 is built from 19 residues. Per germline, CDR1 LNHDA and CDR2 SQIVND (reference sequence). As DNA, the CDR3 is TGTGCCAGTAGTATAGCGGTCGGGGCTTTGGGCCATATTAATGAAAAACTGTTTTTT. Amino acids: CASSIAVGALGHINEKLFF.

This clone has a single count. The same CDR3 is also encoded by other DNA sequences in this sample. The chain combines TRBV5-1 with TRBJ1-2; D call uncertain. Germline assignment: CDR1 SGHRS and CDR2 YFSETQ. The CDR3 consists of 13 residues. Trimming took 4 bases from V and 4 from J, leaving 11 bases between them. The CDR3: CASSPATGYGYTF. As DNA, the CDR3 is TGCGCCAGCAGCCCGGCGACCGGCTATGGCTACACCTTC.

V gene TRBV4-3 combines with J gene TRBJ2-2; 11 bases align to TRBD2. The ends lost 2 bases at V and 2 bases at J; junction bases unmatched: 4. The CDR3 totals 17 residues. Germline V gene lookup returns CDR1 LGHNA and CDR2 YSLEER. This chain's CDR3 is CASSQQGLAVNTGELFF. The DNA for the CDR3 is TGCGCCAGCAGCCAACAGGGACTAGCGGTAAACACCGGGGAGCTGTTTTTT.

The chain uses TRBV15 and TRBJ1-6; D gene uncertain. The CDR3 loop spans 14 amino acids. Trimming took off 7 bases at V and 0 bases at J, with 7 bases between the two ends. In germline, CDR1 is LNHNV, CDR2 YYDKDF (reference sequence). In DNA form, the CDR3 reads TGTGCCACCATAGGGAGCTCCTATAATTCACCCCTCCACTTT. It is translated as CATIGSSYNSPLHF. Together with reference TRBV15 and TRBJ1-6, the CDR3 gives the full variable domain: DAMVIQNPRYQVTQFGKPVTLSCSQTLNHNVMYWYQQKSSQAPKLLFHYYDKDFNNEADTPDNFQSRRPNTSFCFLDIRSPGLGDTAMYLCATIGSSYNSPLHFGNGTRLTVT.

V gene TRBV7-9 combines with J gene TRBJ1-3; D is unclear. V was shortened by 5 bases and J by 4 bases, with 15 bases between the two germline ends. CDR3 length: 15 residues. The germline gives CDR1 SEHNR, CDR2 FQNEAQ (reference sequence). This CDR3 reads CASSIDTTLGNTIYF. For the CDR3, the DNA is TGTGCCAGCAGCATAGACACCACCCTCGGAAACACCATATATTTT.

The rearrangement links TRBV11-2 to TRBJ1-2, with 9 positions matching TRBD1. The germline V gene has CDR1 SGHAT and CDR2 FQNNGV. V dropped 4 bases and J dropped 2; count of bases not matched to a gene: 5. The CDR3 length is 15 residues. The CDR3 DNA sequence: TGTGCCAGCAGCTCAGCGGGACAGGGAAACTATGGCTACACCTTC. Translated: CASSSAGQGNYGYTF.

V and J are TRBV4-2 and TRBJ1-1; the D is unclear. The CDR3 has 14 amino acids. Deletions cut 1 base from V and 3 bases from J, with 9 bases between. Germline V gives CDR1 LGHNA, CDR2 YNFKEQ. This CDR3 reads CASSQVVEHTEAFF. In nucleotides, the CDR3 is TGTGCCAGCAGCCAAGTTGTGGAACACACTGAAGCTTTCTTT.